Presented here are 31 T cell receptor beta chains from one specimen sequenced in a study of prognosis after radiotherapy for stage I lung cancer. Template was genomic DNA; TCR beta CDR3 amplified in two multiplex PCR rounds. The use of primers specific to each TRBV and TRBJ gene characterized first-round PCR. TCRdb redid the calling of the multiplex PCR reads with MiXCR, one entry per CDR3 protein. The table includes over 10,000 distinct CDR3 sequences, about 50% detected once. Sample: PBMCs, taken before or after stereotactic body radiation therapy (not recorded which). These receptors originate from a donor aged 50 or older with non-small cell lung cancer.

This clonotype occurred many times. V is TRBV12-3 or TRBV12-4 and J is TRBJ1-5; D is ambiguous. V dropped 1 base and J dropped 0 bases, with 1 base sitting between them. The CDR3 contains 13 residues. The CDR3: CASSLDSNQPQHF. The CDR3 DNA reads TGTGCCAGCAGTTTAGATAGCAATCAGCCCCAGCATTTT.

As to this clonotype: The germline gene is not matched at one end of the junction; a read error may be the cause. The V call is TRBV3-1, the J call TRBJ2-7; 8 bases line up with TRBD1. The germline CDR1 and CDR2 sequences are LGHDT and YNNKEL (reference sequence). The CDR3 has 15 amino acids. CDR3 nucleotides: TGTGCCAACAGCCGGGTCGGACAGGGTGGAACAAAGGTGCACTTC. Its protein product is CANSRVGQGGTKVHF.

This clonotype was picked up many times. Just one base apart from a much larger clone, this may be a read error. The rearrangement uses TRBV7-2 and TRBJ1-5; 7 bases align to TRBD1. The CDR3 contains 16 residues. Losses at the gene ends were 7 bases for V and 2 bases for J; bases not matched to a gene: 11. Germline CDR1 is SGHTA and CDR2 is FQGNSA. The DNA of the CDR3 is TGTGCCAGCAACCCAAGGGGTGGACAGGGCAATCAGCCCCAGCATTTT. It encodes CASNPRGGQGNQPQHF.

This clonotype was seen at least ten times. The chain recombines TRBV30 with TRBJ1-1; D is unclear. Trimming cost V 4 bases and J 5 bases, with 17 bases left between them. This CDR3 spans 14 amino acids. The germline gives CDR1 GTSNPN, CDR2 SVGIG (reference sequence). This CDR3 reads CAWKPRLQTTEAFF. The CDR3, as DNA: TGTGCCTGGAAACCGAGGCTTCAGACAACTGAAGCTTTCTTT.

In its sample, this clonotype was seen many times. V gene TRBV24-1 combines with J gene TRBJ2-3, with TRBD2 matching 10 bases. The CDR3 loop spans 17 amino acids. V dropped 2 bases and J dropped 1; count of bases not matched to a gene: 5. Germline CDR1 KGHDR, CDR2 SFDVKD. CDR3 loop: CATSDSVAGGGTDTQYF. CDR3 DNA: TGTGCCACCAGTGATTCGGTAGCGGGAGGAGGCACAGATACGCAGTATTTT.

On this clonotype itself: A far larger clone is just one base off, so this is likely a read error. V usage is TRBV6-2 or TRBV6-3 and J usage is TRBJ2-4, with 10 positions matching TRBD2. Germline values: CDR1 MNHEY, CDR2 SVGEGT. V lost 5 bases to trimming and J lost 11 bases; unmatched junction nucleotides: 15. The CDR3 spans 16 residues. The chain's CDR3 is CASSNAGLAVGGVQYF. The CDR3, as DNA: TGTGCCAGCAGTAACGCCGGACTAGCGGTGGGAGGGGTTCAGTACTTC.

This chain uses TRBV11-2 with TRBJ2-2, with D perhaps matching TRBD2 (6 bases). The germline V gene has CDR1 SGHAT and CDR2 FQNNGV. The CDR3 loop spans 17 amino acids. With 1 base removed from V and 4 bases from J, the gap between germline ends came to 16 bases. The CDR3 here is CASSLVPHSAGTGELFF. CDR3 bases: TGTGCCAGCAGCTTAGTTCCCCATTCAGCGGGCACCGGGGAGCTGTTTTTT.

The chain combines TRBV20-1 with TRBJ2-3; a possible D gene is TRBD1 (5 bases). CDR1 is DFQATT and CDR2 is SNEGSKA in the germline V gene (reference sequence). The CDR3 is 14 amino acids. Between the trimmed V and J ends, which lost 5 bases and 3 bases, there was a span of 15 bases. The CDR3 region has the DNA TGCAGTGCTGGAATCAGGGTGGGAACAGATACGCAGTATTTT. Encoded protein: CSAGIRVGTDTQYF.

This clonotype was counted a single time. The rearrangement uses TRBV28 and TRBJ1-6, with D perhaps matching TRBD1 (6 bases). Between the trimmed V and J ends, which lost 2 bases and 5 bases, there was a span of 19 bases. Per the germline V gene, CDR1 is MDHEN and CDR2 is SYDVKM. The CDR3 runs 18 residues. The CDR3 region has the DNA TGTGCCAGCAGTTTAAGCCCGGGGGGGGGCCAGGATAATTCACCCCTCCACTTT. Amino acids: CASSLSPGGGQDNSPLHF.

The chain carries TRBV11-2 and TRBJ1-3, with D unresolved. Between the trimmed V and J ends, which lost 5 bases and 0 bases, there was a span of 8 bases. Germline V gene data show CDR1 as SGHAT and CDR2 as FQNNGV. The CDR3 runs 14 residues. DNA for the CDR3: TGTGCCAGCAGCCGAGGGAGCTCTGGAAACACCATATATTTT. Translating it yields CASSRGSSGNTIYF.

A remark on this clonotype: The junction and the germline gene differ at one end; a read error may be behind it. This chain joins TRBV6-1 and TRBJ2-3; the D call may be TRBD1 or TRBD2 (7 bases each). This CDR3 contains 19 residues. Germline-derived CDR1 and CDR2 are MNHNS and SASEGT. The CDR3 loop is CASGEAGQCLITSTDTQYF. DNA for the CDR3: TGTGCCAGCGGTGAAGCGGGACAGTGTCTTATAACGAGCACAGATACGCAGTATTTT.

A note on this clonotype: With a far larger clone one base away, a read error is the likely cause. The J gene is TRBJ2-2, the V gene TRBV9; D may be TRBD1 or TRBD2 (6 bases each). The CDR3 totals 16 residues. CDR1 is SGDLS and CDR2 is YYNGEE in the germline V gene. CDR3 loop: CASSRRQSGDTGEPFF. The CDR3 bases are TGTGCCAGCAGCCGACGACAATCGGGGGACACCGGGGAGCCGTTTTTT. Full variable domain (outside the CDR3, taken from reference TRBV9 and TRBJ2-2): DSGVTQTPKHLITATGQRVTLRCSPRSGDLSVYWYQQSLDQGLQFLIQYYNGEERAKGNILERFSAQQFPDLHSELNLSSLELGDSALYFCASSRRQSGDTGEPFFGEGSRLTVL.

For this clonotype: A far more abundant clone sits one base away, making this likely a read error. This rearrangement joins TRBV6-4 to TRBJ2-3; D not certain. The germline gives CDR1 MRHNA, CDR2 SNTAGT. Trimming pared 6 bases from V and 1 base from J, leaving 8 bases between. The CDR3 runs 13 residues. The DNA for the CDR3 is TGTGCCAGCAGAAGACATGGCACAGATACGCAGTATTTT. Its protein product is CASRRHGTDTQYF.

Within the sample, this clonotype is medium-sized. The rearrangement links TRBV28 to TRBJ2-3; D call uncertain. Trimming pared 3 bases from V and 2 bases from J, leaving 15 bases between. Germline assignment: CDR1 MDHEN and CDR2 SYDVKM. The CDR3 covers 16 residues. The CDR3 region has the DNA TGTGCCAGCAGTTTTATCAGTCGTGGTCTCACAGATACGCAGTATTTT. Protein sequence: CASSFISRGLTDTQYF.

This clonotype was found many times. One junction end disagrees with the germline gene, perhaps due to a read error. CDR3 DNA sequence: TGTGCCAGCAGCTTCCAAGGACTAGCGGGCCAGTGG. Translation: CASSFQGLAGQW. J is TRBJ2-7 and V is TRBV11-2; 11 bases are a match to TRBD2. In germline, CDR1 is SGHAT, CDR2 FQNNGV. The length of the CDR3 is 12 residues.

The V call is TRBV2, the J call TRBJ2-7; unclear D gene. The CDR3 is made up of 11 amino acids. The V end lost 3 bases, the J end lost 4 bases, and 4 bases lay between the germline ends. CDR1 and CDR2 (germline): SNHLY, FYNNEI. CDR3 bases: TGTGCCAGCAGTGACAGTTACGAGCAGTACTTC. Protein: CASSDSYEQYF.

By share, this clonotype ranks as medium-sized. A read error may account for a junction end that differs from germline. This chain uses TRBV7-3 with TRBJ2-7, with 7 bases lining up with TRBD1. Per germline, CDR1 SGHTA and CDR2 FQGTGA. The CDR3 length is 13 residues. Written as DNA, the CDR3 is TGTGCCAGCAGCGTAACAGGGGTAGGCGAGCAGTACTTC. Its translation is CASSVTGVGEQYF.

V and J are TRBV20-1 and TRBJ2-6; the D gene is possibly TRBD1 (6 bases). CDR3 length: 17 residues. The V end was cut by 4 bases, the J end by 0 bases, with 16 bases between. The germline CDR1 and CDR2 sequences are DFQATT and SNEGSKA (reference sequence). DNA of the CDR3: TGCAGTGCTACCCCGACAGGAGCTGGCTCTGGGGCCAACGTCCTGACTTTC. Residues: CSATPTGAGSGANVLTF.

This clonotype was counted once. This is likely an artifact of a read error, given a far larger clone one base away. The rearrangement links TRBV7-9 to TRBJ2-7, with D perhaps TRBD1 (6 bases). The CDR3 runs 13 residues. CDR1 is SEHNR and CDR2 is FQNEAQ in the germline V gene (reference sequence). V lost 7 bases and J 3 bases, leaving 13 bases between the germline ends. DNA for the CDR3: TGTGCCAGCATCTGGGGGCAGCACTACGAGCAGTACTTC. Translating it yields CASIWGQHYEQYF.

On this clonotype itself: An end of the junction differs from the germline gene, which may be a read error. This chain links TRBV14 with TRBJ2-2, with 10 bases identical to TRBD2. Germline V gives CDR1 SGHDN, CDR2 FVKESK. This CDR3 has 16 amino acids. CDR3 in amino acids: CAGSRGTSVGLGELFF. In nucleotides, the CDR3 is TGTGCCGGCAGCCGCGGGACTAGCGTAGGACTCGGGGAGCTGTTTTTT.

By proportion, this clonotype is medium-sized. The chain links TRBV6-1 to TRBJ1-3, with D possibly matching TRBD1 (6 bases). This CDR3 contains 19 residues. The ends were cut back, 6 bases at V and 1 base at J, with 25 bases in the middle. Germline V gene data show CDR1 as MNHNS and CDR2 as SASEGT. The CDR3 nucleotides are TGTGCCAGCAGCAGACAGGTCGGGTCGAGGATCCCTTCTGGAAACACCATATATTTT. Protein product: CASSRQVGSRIPSGNTIYF.

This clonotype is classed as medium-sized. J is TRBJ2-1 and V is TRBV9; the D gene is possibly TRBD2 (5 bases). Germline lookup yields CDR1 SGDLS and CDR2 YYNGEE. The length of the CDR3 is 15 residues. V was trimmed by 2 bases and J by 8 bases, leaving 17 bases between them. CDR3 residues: CASSVNGMSFDEQFF. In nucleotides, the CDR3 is TGTGCCAGCAGCGTCAACGGGATGAGCTTCGATGAGCAGTTCTTC. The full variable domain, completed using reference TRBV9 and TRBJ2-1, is DSGVTQTPKHLITATGQRVTLRCSPRSGDLSVYWYQQSLDQGLQFLIQYYNGEERAKGNILERFSAQQFPDLHSELNLSSLELGDSALYFCASSVNGMSFDEQFFGPGTRLTVL.

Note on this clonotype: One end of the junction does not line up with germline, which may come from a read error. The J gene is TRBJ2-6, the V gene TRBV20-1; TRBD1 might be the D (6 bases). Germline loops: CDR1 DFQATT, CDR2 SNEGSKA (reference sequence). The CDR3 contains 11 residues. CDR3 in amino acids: CSLVGDNVMTF. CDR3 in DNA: TGCAGCCTCGTCGGGGACAACGTCATGACTTTC.

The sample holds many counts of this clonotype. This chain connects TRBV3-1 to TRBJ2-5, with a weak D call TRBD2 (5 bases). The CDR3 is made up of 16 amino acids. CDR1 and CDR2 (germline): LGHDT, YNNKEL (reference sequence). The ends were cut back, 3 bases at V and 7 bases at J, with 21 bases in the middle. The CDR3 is CASSQHREPGGGTQYF. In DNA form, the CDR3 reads TGTGCCAGCAGCCAGCACCGGGAACCCGGAGGTGGGACCCAGTACTTC.

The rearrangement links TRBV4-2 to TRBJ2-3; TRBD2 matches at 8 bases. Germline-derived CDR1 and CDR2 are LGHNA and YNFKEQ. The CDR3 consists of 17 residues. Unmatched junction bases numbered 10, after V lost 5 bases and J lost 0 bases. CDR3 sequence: CASSTGTSGASTDTQYF. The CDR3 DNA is TGTGCCAGCAGCACGGGTACTAGCGGAGCTAGCACAGATACGCAGTATTTT.

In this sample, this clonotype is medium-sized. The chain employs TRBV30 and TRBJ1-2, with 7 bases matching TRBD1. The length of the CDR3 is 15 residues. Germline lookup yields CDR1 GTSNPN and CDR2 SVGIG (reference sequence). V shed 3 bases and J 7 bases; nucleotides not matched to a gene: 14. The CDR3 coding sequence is TGTGCCTGGAGGACAGCGGGACAGAAACTCTCTGGCTACACCTTC. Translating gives CAWRTAGQKLSGYTF.

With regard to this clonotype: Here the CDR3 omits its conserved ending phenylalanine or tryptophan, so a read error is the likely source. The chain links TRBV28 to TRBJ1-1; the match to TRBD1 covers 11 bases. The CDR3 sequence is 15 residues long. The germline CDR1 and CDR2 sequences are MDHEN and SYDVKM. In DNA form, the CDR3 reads TGTGCAAGCAGTTCGGGACAGGGGGGGTTCACTGAAGCTTTCCTT. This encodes CASSSGQGGFTEAFL.

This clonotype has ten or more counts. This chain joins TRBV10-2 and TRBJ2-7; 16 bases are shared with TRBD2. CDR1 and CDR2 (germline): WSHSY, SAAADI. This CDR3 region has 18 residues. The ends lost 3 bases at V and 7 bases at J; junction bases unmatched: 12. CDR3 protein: CASSDSGTSGRVQYEQYF. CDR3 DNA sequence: TGCGCCAGCAGTGACTCCGGGACTAGCGGGAGGGTTCAATATGAGCAGTACTTC.

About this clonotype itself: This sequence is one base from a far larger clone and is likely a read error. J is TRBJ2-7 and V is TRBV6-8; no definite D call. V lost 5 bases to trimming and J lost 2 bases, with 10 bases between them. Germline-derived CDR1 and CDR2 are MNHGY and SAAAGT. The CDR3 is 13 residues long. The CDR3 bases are TGTGCCAGCAGTGTGGGTGATCCCTACGAGCAGTACTTC. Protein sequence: CASSVGDPYEQYF.

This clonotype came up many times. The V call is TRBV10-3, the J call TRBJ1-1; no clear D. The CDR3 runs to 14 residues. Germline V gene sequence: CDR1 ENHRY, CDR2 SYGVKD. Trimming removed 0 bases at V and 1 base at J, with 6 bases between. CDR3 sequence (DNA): TGTGCCATCAGTGAGTCAGGATCGAACACTGAAGCTTTCTTT. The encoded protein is CAISESGSNTEAFF.

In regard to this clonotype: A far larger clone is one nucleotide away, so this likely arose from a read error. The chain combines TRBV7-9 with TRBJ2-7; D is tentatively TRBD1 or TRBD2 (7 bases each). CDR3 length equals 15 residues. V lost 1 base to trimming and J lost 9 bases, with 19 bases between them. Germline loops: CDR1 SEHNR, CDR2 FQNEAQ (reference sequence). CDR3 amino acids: CASSLVREDRNVQYF. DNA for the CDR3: TGTGCCAGCAGCTTAGTTCGGGAGGACAGGAACGTGCAGTACTTC.